This record concerns one T cell receptor (beta chain) sequence. The CDR3 has 15 amino acids. Germline V CDR1 and CDR2: SNHLY, FYNNEI. V lost 3 bases to trimming and J lost 1 base, with 9 bases between them. The data were obtained in a study of blood T cell repertoires in COVID-19. Overall study context: The analysed material was cDNA or gDNA that came from T cells, B-cell-depleted T cells, or PBMCs.

The method was immunoSEQ multiplex PCR; TCRdb's version includes in-frame clones alone and lacks a portion of them. The sample has tens of thousands of clones, 86% seen once. Sequenced: peripheral blood. The V gene is TRBV2, the J gene TRBJ2-2; D unclear. The source is a woman older than 75 with acute or convalescent COVID-19. CDR3 nucleotide sequence: TGTGCCAGCAGTGAGGGCTCCCTGAACACCGGGGAGCTGTTTTTT. It yields the protein CASSEGSLNTGELFF.